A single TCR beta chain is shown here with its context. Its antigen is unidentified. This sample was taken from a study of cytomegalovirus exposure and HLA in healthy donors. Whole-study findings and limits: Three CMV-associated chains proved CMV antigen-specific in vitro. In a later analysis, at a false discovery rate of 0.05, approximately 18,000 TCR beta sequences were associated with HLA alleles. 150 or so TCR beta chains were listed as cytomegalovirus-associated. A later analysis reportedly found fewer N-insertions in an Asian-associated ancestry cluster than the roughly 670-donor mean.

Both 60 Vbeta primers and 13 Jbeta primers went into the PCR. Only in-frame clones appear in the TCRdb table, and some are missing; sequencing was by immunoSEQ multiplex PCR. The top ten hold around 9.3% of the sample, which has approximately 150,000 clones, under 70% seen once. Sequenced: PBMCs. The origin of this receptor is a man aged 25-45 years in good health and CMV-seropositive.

CDR3 DNA sequence: TGTGCCAGCAGCTTAAGGGACTCGCCCCCAGATACGCAGTATTTT. Residues: CASSLRDSPPDTQYF. This chain joins TRBV7-3 and TRBJ2-3; maybe TRBD2 (6 bases). This CDR3 region has 15 residues. V was trimmed by 1 base and J by 4 bases, leaving 12 bases between them. Germline V gives CDR1 SGHTA, CDR2 FQGTGA.